Included here is one TCR beta chain sequence, with context. Its antigen is still unknown. This sample is part of a study of T cells after yellow fever vaccination. Study as a whole: SMART-Seq v4 Ultra Low Input handled preparation of low-cell-number fractions.

Study-wide findings and caveats: Contamination of FACS-sorted repertoires by abundant clonotypes from the bulk population could occur. A small share of clonotypes appeared in both CD4 and CD8 compartments. Once the booster was given, most primary-vaccination clones reappeared, at approximately 97% for CD4 and 85% to 90% for CD8.

TCRdb passed the 5' RACE reads through MiXCR, listing each CDR3 protein once. Here the sample spans approximately 450,000 distinct CDR3 sequences, around 20% being singletons. Trimming removed 4 bases from V and 2 bases from J, with 11 bases in between. The germline V gene has CDR1 SQVTM and CDR2 ANQGSEA. The CDR3 runs to 14 residues. The chain couples TRBV29-1 to TRBJ2-2; D may correspond to TRBD1 or TRBD2 (5 bases each). This TCR derives from a man aged 18 to 35 who received the YFV17D yellow fever vaccine. Source: PBMCs, taken before the yellow fever booster vaccination. The CDR3 is CSVGVGVNTGELFF. The CDR3 DNA reads TGCAGCGTTGGGGTGGGGGTCAACACCGGGGAGCTGTTTTTT.